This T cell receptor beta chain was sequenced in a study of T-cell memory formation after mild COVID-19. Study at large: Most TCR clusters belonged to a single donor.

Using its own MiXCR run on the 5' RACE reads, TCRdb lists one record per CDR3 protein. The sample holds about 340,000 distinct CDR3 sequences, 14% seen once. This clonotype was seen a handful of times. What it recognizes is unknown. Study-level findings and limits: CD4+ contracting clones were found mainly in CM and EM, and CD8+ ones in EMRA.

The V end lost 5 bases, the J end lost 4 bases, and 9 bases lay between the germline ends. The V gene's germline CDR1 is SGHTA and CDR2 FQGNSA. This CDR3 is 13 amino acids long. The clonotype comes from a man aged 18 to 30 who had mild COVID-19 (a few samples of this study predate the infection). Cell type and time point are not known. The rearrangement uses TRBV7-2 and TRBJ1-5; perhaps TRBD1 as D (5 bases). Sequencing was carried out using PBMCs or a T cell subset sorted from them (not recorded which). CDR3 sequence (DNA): TGTGCCAGCAGCCGGACATCAAATCAGCCCCAGCATTTT. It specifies CASSRTSNQPQHF.